One sample yielded the 15 T cell receptor beta chains listed below, sequenced in a study of T cells in Graves' hyperthyroidism and ophthalmopathy. TCR beta CDR3 regions were amplified from RNA. The TCR CDR3 was amplified in a first-round RT-PCR using the HTBI primer set. TCRdb reanalysed the multiplex PCR reads using MiXCR and keeps one entry per CDR3 protein. This table has about 580,000 distinct CDR3 sequences, around 42% appearing once. Material: peripheral blood or thyroid tissue (not recorded which). All receptors come from a woman aged 18 to 35 with Graves' hyperthyroidism.

The chain joins TRBV9 to TRBJ2-2, with 10 nucleotides matching TRBD2. Germline CDR1 reads SGDLS; CDR2 reads YYNGEE. V shed 4 bases, J shed 6 bases, and the junction held 6 bases outside the gene matches. The CDR3 is 15 residues long. In DNA form, the CDR3 reads TGTGCCAGCAGCAGGGCTAGCGGGAGTGCCGGGGAGCTGTTTTTT. Translation gives CASSRASGSAGELFF.

The chain combines TRBV24-1 with TRBJ2-1, with 9 bases fitting TRBD1. The germline V gene encodes CDR1 KGHDR and CDR2 SFDVKD. This CDR3 is built from 16 residues. J was trimmed by 4 bases and V by 4 bases; bases with no gene match: 7. The CDR3 DNA reads as TGTGCCACCAGTGACCGCCGGGACAGGGTGTACAATGAGCAGTTCTTC. Its protein product is CATSDRRDRVYNEQFF.

This clonotype was counted a single time. This sequence joins TRBV20-1 and TRBJ2-7; TRBD2 aligns across 8 bases. Germline CDR1 reads DFQATT; CDR2 reads SNEGSKA (reference sequence). The V gene end was trimmed by 8 bases and the J gene end by 2 bases; junction bases not matched to a gene: 5. The CDR3 has 12 amino acids. The CDR3 DNA reads as TGCAGTTACATTAGCGGGACCTACGAGCAGTACTTC. Protein sequence: CSYISGTYEQYF.

This clonotype was recorded at least ten times. The CDR3 spells CATSRSTGTSAADTQYF. The CDR3 DNA reads TGTGCCACCAGCAGGTCCACCGGGACTAGCGCGGCAGATACGCAGTATTTT. V and J are TRBV15 and TRBJ2-3; 10 bases align to TRBD2. The ends lost 3 bases at V and 4 bases at J; junction bases unmatched: 10. CDR1 is LNHNV, CDR2 YYDKDF, per germline (reference sequence). This CDR3 is 17 amino acids long.

This clonotype came up once. The chain joins TRBV7-2 to TRBJ1-5; D is undetermined. Germline V gives CDR1 SGHTA, CDR2 FQGNSA. The V gene lost 1 base and the J gene lost 11 bases, with 15 bases spanning the gap. CDR3 length equals 14 residues. The CDR3 reads CASSLDPSKETQHF. CDR3 in DNA: TGTGCCAGCAGCTTAGACCCATCAAAGGAGACCCAGCATTTT.

This clonotype was picked up many times. This sequence joins TRBV4-3 and TRBJ2-5; D might be TRBD1 or TRBD2, each matching 5 bases. The CDR3 runs 15 residues. V lost 3 bases and J 4 bases, leaving 15 bases between the germline ends. Germline V gives CDR1 LGHNA, CDR2 YSLEER. CDR3 sequence (DNA): TGCGCCAGCAGCCAGGGACGCGATGGGGGAGAGACCCAGTACTTC. Translated, it gives CASSQGRDGGETQYF.

A note on this clonotype: The CDR3 does not end in the conserved phenylalanine or tryptophan, so this is likely a read error. The DNA is omitted, as the CDR3 cannot be located on it reliably, and the CDR3 follows TCRdb's listing. The rearrangement uses TRBV10-3 and TRBJ1-2. CDR1 and CDR2 (germline): ENHRY, SYGVKD. Both ends counted, the CDR3 spans 12 residues. CDR3 sequence reads: CAISGGGGTTTY.

The rearrangement uses TRBV7-2 and TRBJ1-5, with D perhaps TRBD1 (6 bases). This CDR3 comprises 15 residues. Trimming removed 9 bases from V and 4 bases from J, with 19 bases in between. CDR1 is SGHTA, CDR2 FQGNSA, per germline. CDR3 in DNA: TGTGCCAGTAGTACCCTGGGACAAGGGAATCAGCCCCAGCATTTT. Amino acid sequence: CASSTLGQGNQPQHF.

This clonotype was seen repeatedly, ten times or more. The chain joins TRBV2 to TRBJ1-6; no clear D gene. V was shortened by 6 bases and J by 4 bases, with 7 bases between the two germline ends. Per the germline V gene, CDR1 is SNHLY and CDR2 is FYNNEI. The CDR3 totals 13 residues. This chain's CDR3 is CASRVIYNSPLHF. As DNA, the CDR3 is TGTGCCAGCAGGGTTATATATAATTCACCCCTCCACTTT.

This clonotype was seen ten or more times. The chain has TRBV10-3 and TRBJ1-1, with TRBD1 identical over 9 bases. The CDR3 covers 14 residues. With 8 bases clipped from V and 2 bases from J, the junction kept 6 bases outside the gene matches. Germline CDR1 is ENHRY and CDR2 is SYGVKD. The CDR3 is CAIWDRDVNTEAFF. The CDR3 DNA sequence: TGTGCCATCTGGGACAGGGACGTAAACACTGAAGCTTTCTTT.

With regard to this clonotype: At one end, the junction sequence differs from germline, possibly due to a read error. V is TRBV7-3 and J is TRBJ2-1; D may be TRBD2 (5 bases). Germline-derived CDR1 and CDR2 are SGHTA and FQGTGA. The CDR3 is 16 amino acids. CDR3 nucleotide sequence: TGCGCCAGCAGCCAAGTCGAGACTACCCCCTACAATGAGCAGTTCTTC. It translates to CASSQVETTPYNEQFF.

The rearrangement joins TRBV12-3 or TRBV12-4 to TRBJ1-2; D is possibly TRBD1 (6 bases). The CDR3 extends over 17 amino acids. Trimming cost V 8 bases and J 0 bases, with 22 bases left between them. The CDR3 spells CASSPLAGHATNYGYTF. Here the CDR3 DNA reads TGTGCCAGCTCACCACTCGCGGGACACGCAACTAACTATGGCTACACCTTC.

This chain connects TRBV20-1 to TRBJ2-5; tentatively, D is TRBD1 (6 bases). Germline CDR1 reads DFQATT; CDR2 reads SNEGSKA (reference sequence). This CDR3 spans 13 amino acids. In DNA form, the CDR3 reads TGCACCGACATTAGGGGGATACAAGAGACCCAGTACTTC. This encodes CTDIRGIQETQYF.

Many counts were recorded for this clonotype. The DNA for the CDR3 is TGTGCCAGCCCCCTGGAGAACACCATATATTTT. Translated: CASPLENTIYF. The chain links TRBV7-2 to TRBJ1-3; D is uncertain. Germline values: CDR1 SGHTA, CDR2 FQGNSA. Trimming stripped 8 bases from V and 7 bases from J, with 9 bases between. The CDR3 contains 11 residues.

J is TRBJ1-2 and V is TRBV20-1; D gene unclear. Looked up from germline, CDR1 is DFQATT and CDR2 is SNEGSKA (reference sequence). The V and J ends lost 5 bases and 8 bases respectively, with 12 bases between them. This CDR3 has 11 residues. CDR3: CSASREVGYTF. CDR3 coding DNA: TGCAGTGCTTCCCGGGAAGTGGGCTACACCTTC.